Shown below are 13 T cell receptor beta chains from a single sample sequenced in a study of T cells expressing NK-cell markers. One entry per CDR3 protein, without DNA, is what TCRdb gives after re-calling the 5' RACE reads. The sample table sets out some 140,000 distinct CDR3 sequences. Material: blood T cells: a sorted CD56 or NKG2C T cell subset, CD4+ or CD8+ T cells, or bulk PBMC T cells (not recorded which). The receptors were sampled from a woman between 50 and 59 years old in good health.

This chain links TRBV2 with TRBJ1-4. This CDR3 is 13 amino acids long. Germline assignment: CDR1 SNHLY and CDR2 FYNNEI. The CDR3 protein is CASSSATNEKLFF.

The rearrangement uses TRBV7-9 and TRBJ2-1. There are 14 residues in the CDR3. Germline lookup yields CDR1 SEHNR and CDR2 FQNEAQ (reference sequence). The CDR3 region is CASSSSGGRNEQFF.

The V and J genes are TRBV13 and TRBJ2-1; TCRdb names TRBD2, which stays unverified in the absence of DNA. Germline lookup yields CDR1 PRHDT and CDR2 FYEKMQ (reference sequence). The length of the CDR3 is 16 residues. CDR3 residues: CASSPGTSGRYNEQFF.

The V gene is TRBV20-1, the J gene TRBJ2-2; the D call of TRBD2 rests on TCRdb alone, since no DNA is present to check it. This CDR3 comprises 16 residues. Germline V CDR1 and CDR2: DFQATT, SNEGSKA (reference sequence). The CDR3 spells CSARDLVGGDVGELFF.

The chain is built from TRBV7-6 and TRBJ2-3; TCRdb selects TRBD1, and the lack of DNA leaves this call unchecked. The CDR3 runs 15 residues. Per the germline V gene, CDR1 is SGHVS and CDR2 is FNYEAQ. CDR3 sequence: CASSRPGTGVDTQYF.

The chain recombines TRBV29-1 with TRBJ2-1; TCRdb designates TRBD2, a call that cannot be tested without DNA. Germline V gene sequence: CDR1 SQVTM, CDR2 ANQGSEA. There are 13 residues in the CDR3. CDR3 in amino acids: CSVPTSGNSEQFF.

The V call is TRBV10-3, the J call TRBJ1-6. CDR3 size: 14 residues. Germline assignment: CDR1 ENHRY and CDR2 SYGVKD. CDR3 protein: CATGGSSYNSPLHF.

The chain has TRBV19 and TRBJ1-1. There are 13 residues in the CDR3. Germline CDR1 and CDR2: LNHDA and SQIVND (reference sequence). The CDR3 sequence is CATNKAVNTEAFF.

The V gene is TRBV6-2 or TRBV6-3, the J gene TRBJ2-6; TCRdb's D gene call, TRBD1, goes unchecked for lack of DNA. Per the germline V gene, CDR1 is MNHEY and CDR2 is SVGEGT. The CDR3 runs 15 residues. CDR3 amino acids: CASSSTGAGANVLTF.

The rearrangement joins TRBV5-5 to TRBJ2-1; TCRdb calls TRBD2, which cannot be checked without DNA. The CDR3 length is 15 residues. The V gene's germline CDR1 is SGHKS and CDR2 YYEKEE (reference sequence). The CDR3 sequence: CASSLDAGLGNEQFF.

The V and J genes are TRBV12-3 or TRBV12-4 and TRBJ2-1; TCRdb's D gene call, TRBD1, goes unchecked for lack of DNA. The CDR3 is 14 amino acids. CDR3 sequence: CASGNRGPLGEQFF.

The chain combines TRBV7-9 with TRBJ1-2; TCRdb picks TRBD1, but there is no DNA to check that call. This CDR3 comprises 14 residues. Germline-derived CDR1 and CDR2 are SEHNR and FQNEAQ (reference sequence). Here the CDR3 reads CASSPPGAGYGYTF.

CDR3 amino acids: CASSTHRQVNTEAFF. This chain connects TRBV19 to TRBJ1-1; checking the TCRdb D call of TRBD1 is not possible without DNA. This CDR3 is built from 15 residues. Germline CDR1 reads LNHDA; CDR2 reads SQIVND (reference sequence).